Below are 10 T cell receptor beta chains sequenced from a single sample in a study of a mutant IDH1 vaccine in newly diagnosed glioma. Clones were read by immunoSEQ multiplex PCR, and TCRdb kept only the in-frame ones, dropping some. The sample carries tens of thousands of clones, more than 65% recorded once. The time point was: baseline, week 1 (first vaccination visit). Treatment: pre-vaccination baseline after standard-of-care therapy. Source: PBMCs, taken from a glioma patient treated with radiotherapy, temozolomide or both. All receptors come from a man aged 40-50 years with glioma. Some clones in this sample may be carry-over from other donors' samples.

The chain has TRBV15 and TRBJ2-2, with D possibly being TRBD1 or TRBD2 (5 bases each). V was trimmed by 6 bases and J by 7 bases, leaving 15 bases between them. The CDR3 is 14 amino acids. The V gene's germline CDR1 is LNHNV and CDR2 YYDKDF (reference sequence). The CDR3 sequence: CATRGPNWNGELFF. In nucleotides, the CDR3 is TGTGCCACCAGGGGACCCAACTGGAACGGGGAGCTGTTTTTT.

This chain links TRBV7-9 with TRBJ2-7, with TRBD2 as a possible D gene (7 bases). Trimming pared 6 bases from V and 2 bases from J, leaving 17 bases between. The CDR3 covers 15 residues. CDR1 is SEHNR and CDR2 is FQNEAQ in the germline V gene (reference sequence). CDR3 DNA: TGTGCCAGCAGTGGAGGGGGACGGGAGGCCTACGAGCAGTACTTC. Its protein is CASSGGGREAYEQYF.

This chain links TRBV5-6 with TRBJ1-2; weak D call: TRBD1 (6 bases). The V and J ends lost 0 bases and 7 bases respectively, with 13 bases between them. Germline assignment: CDR1 SGHDT and CDR2 YYEEEE. The CDR3 is 14 amino acids. The CDR3 region has the DNA TGTGCCAGCAGCTTGGAGGGGGGGGCGCCTGGCTACACCTTC. Amino acids: CASSLEGGAPGYTF.

This chain joins TRBV10-2 and TRBJ2-7, with 8 bases lining up with TRBD1. This CDR3 contains 14 residues. Germline-derived CDR1 and CDR2 are WSHSY and SAAADI. The V and J ends lost 6 bases and 6 bases, in that order; junction bases with no gene match: 10. The CDR3 reads CASRGQDLISEQYF. The CDR3 nucleotides are TGCGCCAGCAGGGGACAGGACCTTATCTCCGAGCAGTACTTC.

The rearrangement joins TRBV29-1 to TRBJ1-4; 8 nucleotides align to TRBD1. The junction had 3 bases not matched to a gene; V was cut back by 1 base and J by 2 bases. Germline V gene lookup returns CDR1 SQVTM and CDR2 ANQGSEA. The CDR3 is 15 residues long. The DNA of the CDR3 is TGCAGCGTTGAAGCCCGGACAGGGACTAATGAAAAACTGTTTTTT. Its protein is CSVEARTGTNEKLFF.

The chain links TRBV19 to TRBJ1-1; unclear D gene. Trimming removed 4 bases at V and 0 bases at J, with 6 bases between. The CDR3 spans 13 residues. Germline V CDR1 and CDR2: LNHDA, SQIVND (reference sequence). CDR3 nucleotides: TGTGCCAGTAGTACAAATCTGAACACTGAAGCTTTCTTT. Encoded protein: CASSTNLNTEAFF. Filled out from reference TRBV19 and TRBJ1-1, the complete variable domain reads DGGITQSPKYLFRKEGQNVTLSCEQNLNHDAMYWYRQDPGQGLRLIYYSQIVNDFQKGDIAEGYSVSREKKESFPLTVTSAQKNPTAFYLCASSTNLNTEAFFGQGTRLTVV.

The chain uses TRBV5-4 and TRBJ1-1, with TRBD1 as a possible D gene (6 bases). This CDR3 is 15 amino acids long. The germline V gene encodes CDR1 SGHNT and CDR2 YYREEE (reference sequence). Trimming took 1 base from V and 0 from J, leaving 10 bases between them. CDR3 in amino acids: CASSLYDRLNTEAFF. CDR3 in DNA: TGTGCCAGCAGCTTGTATGACAGGTTGAACACTGAAGCTTTCTTT.

CDR3 region: CASSDRKHEQFF. CDR3 nucleotides: TGTGCCAGCAGCGACCGGAAGCATGAGCAGTTCTTC. This sequence joins TRBV5-8 and TRBJ2-1; D is ambiguous. CDR1 and CDR2 from the germline V gene are SGHTS and YDEGEE. This CDR3 is built from 12 residues. V was clipped by 4 bases and J by 8 bases, with 10 bases between them.

This sequence joins TRBV5-4 and TRBJ1-2; a possible D gene is TRBD1 (5 bases). Germline V CDR1 and CDR2: SGHNT, YYREEE (reference sequence). This CDR3 has 13 residues. CDR3 sequence (DNA): TGTGCGACGGGGCACCAAGGGAGATATGGCTACACCTTC. Translated, it gives CATGHQGRYGYTF.

This sequence joins TRBV6-5 and TRBJ2-2; TRBD2 might be the D (6 bases). Between the trimmed V and J ends, which lost 6 bases and 7 bases, there was a span of 12 bases. From germline, CDR1 is MNHEY and CDR2 SVGAGI. The length of the CDR3 is 13 residues. The CDR3 DNA follows: TGTGCCAGCAGGAAAGGGCGGGGCGGGGAGCTGTTTTTT. It is translated as CASRKGRGGELFF.